A single sample is the source of the 31 T cell receptor beta chains below, sequenced in a study of blood T cell repertoires in COVID-19. Clones were sequenced by immunoSEQ multiplex PCR, and TCRdb holds only the in-frame ones, with some missing. Among 300,000 to 400,000 clones listed, about nine tenths were seen once. The sequenced sample consisted of PBMCs or T cells enriched from blood (not recorded which). The receptors originated from a man between 60 and 75 years old who had recovered from COVID-19.

The chain is built from TRBV6-6 and TRBJ1-2, with 9 positions matching TRBD1. The CDR3 spans 15 residues. Trimming at V came to 5 bases and at J to 6 bases, leaving 10 bases not matched to a gene. CDR1 is MNHNY, CDR2 SVGAGI, per germline (reference sequence). The CDR3, as DNA: TGTGCCAGCAGTACGCCGGGACAGGGCCTCAATGGCTACACCTTC. This codes for CASSTPGQGLNGYTF.

The J gene is TRBJ1-6, the V gene TRBV7-9, with a possible D match to TRBD1 (5 bases). This CDR3 comprises 16 residues. Trimming pared 2 bases from V and 6 bases from J, leaving 14 bases between. Germline assignment: CDR1 SEHNR and CDR2 FQNEAQ (reference sequence). The CDR3 protein is CASSLQGGVANSPLHF. The CDR3 region has the DNA TGTGCCAGCAGCTTACAGGGAGGGGTCGCTAATTCACCCCTCCACTTT.

The rearrangement links TRBV7-2 to TRBJ2-3; 11 bases are a match to TRBD2. Germline V lookup: CDR1 SGHTA, CDR2 FQGNSA. Trimming took 4 bases from V and 5 from J; bases not matched to a gene: 8. CDR3 size: 16 residues. CDR3 bases: TGTGCCAGCAGCTCAGAACTAGCGGGAGTTAAAGATACGCAGTATTTT. This gives the protein CASSSELAGVKDTQYF.

The chain combines TRBV12-2 with TRBJ1-6; the D call TRBD1 from the table was never checked on the DNA. TRBV12-2 constitutes a pseudogene. The CDR3 totals 17 residues. The CDR3 is CASRLKMLGKRYSPLHF. The CDR3, as DNA: TGTGCAAGTCGCTTAAAGATGCTGGGCAAAAGGTATTCACCCCTCCACTTT.

The V gene is TRBV19, the J gene TRBJ1-4; D is perhaps TRBD1 (6 bases). Germline CDR1 and CDR2: LNHDA and SQIVND (reference sequence). The length of the CDR3 is 15 residues. V was shortened by 5 bases and J by 0 bases, with 10 bases between the two germline ends. DNA of the CDR3: TGTGCCAGTAGTCTCCGACAGGCAACTAATGAAAAACTGTTTTTT. This sequence encodes CASSLRQATNEKLFF. The complete variable domain, with remaining parts taken from reference TRBV19 and TRBJ1-4, reads DGGITQSPKYLFRKEGQNVTLSCEQNLNHDAMYWYRQDPGQGLRLIYYSQIVNDFQKGDIAEGYSVSREKKESFPLTVTSAQKNPTAFYLCASSLRQATNEKLFFGSGTQLSVL.

The chain couples TRBV6-5 to TRBJ2-7, with TRBD2 matching over 7 bases. The CDR3 runs to 14 residues. Germline CDR1 reads MNHEY; CDR2 reads SVGAGI. The J segment lost 2 bases and the V segment lost 6 bases, leaving 7 bases of the junction unmatched. The chain's CDR3 is CASRFLAVPYEQYF. CDR3 bases: TGTGCCAGCAGGTTTCTAGCGGTACCCTACGAGCAGTACTTC.

The chain carries TRBV18 and TRBJ2-5; D gene ambiguous. Germline CDR1 is KGHSH and CDR2 is LQKENI. The CDR3 length is 13 residues. V was cut by 2 bases and J by 5 bases, with 9 bases left in between. CDR3 in amino acids: CASSPTPPETQYF. In DNA, the CDR3 is TGTGCCAGCTCACCAACACCCCCGGAGACCCAGTACTTC.

V and J are TRBV6-5 and TRBJ1-2, with D tentatively TRBD1 (6 bases). CDR1 MNHEY and CDR2 SVGAGI come from the germline V gene. The ends were cut back, 7 bases at V and 0 bases at J, with 15 bases in the middle. The CDR3 is made up of 15 amino acids. The CDR3 here is CASKGVGAANYGYTF. CDR3 coding DNA: TGTGCCAGCAAGGGGGTCGGGGCAGCTAACTATGGCTACACCTTC.

The chain recombines TRBV6-5 with TRBJ2-7; no definite D call. The CDR3 length is 12 residues. The V gene lost 6 bases and the J gene lost 6 bases, with 12 bases spanning the gap. The germline V gene encodes CDR1 MNHEY and CDR2 SVGAGI. This CDR3 reads CASSPRYGEQYF. CDR3 coding DNA: TGTGCCAGCAGCCCCCGGTATGGCGAGCAGTACTTC.

The chain is built from TRBV24-1 and TRBJ2-7, with TRBD1 as a possible D gene (6 bases). CDR1 and CDR2 (germline): KGHDR, SFDVKD. Trimming removed 2 bases from V and 4 bases from J, with 14 bases in between. CDR3 length: 15 residues. In DNA, the CDR3 is TGTGCCACCAGTGATTCCAGGACAGTAACTTACGAGCAGTACTTC. Amino acids: CATSDSRTVTYEQYF.

The rearrangement joins TRBV28 to TRBJ1-4; weak D call: TRBD1 (6 bases). V was cut by 4 bases and J by 3 bases, with 15 bases left in between. The germline V gene encodes CDR1 MDHEN and CDR2 SYDVKM. This CDR3 region has 16 residues. CDR3 nucleotides: TGTGCCAGCAGTTCCCCTCACAGGGTTCCTAATGAAAAACTGTTTTTT. Protein sequence: CASSSPHRVPNEKLFF.

The rearrangement joins TRBV11-2 to TRBJ2-7; 8 bases match TRBD1. The CDR3 extends over 14 amino acids. Trimming cost V 3 bases and J 5 bases; bases outside gene matches: 6. In germline, CDR1 is SGHAT, CDR2 FQNNGV. CDR3 nucleotide sequence: TGTGCCAGCAGCTTTGACAGGGGTATTGACGAGCAGTACTTC. The encoded protein is CASSFDRGIDEQYF. Full variable domain (missing parts from reference TRBV11-2 and TRBJ2-7): EAGVAQSPRYKIIEKRQSVAFWCNPISGHATLYWYQQILGQGPKLLIQFQNNGVVDDSQLPKDRFSAERLKGVDSTLKIQPAKLEDSAVYLCASSFDRGIDEQYFGPGTRLTVT.

Points on this clone: The sample contains more than one DNA sequence encoding this CDR3. This rearrangement joins TRBV5-1 to TRBJ2-5; 7 nucleotides agree with TRBD1. The trim removed 3 bases at V and 1 base at J, leaving 3 bases unmatched. The CDR3 runs 14 residues. Germline CDR1 is SGHRS and CDR2 is YFSETQ. The CDR3 bases are TGCGCCAGCAGCTCCGGACAGGTCCAAGAGACCCAGTACTTC. Its translation is CASSSGQVQETQYF. Full variable domain (remainder filled in from reference TRBV5-1 and TRBJ2-5): KAGVTQTPRYLIKTRGQQVTLSCSPISGHRSVSWYQQTPGQGLQFLFEYFSETQRNKGNFPGRFSGRQFSNSRSEMNVSTLELGDSALYLCASSSGQVQETQYFGPGTRLLVL.

The chain joins TRBV4-3 to TRBJ2-5; possibly TRBD2 for D (6 bases). Per the germline V gene, CDR1 is LGHNA and CDR2 is YSLEER. V lost 0 bases to trimming and J lost 5 bases, with 16 bases between them. CDR3 size: 16 residues. CDR3 DNA: TGCGCCAGCAGCCAAGAGCCCCGCCGGGGGTTGGAGACCCAGTACTTC. It specifies CASSQEPRRGLETQYF.

The V gene is TRBV18, the J gene TRBJ2-2; TRBD2 aligns across 10 bases. V gave up 2 bases and J gave up 5 bases; unmatched junction bases: 5. Germline values: CDR1 KGHSH, CDR2 LQKENI. This CDR3 region has 16 residues. In DNA, the CDR3 is TGTGCCAGCTCACCAATAGCGGGAGGAGGTACCGGGGAGCTGTTTTTT. This codes for CASSPIAGGGTGELFF.

This clone turned up a few times. Different DNA sequences within this sample yield the same CDR3. The V call is TRBV29-1, the J call TRBJ2-7, with 10 bases matching TRBD1. Germline CDR1 SQVTM, CDR2 ANQGSEA. This CDR3 is built from 13 residues. With 2 bases clipped from V and 4 bases from J, the junction kept 2 bases outside the gene matches. CDR3 residues: CSVERDRGYEQYF. CDR3 coding DNA: TGCAGCGTTGAACGGGACAGGGGTTACGAGCAGTACTTC.

This chain connects TRBV14 to TRBJ2-3; weak D call: TRBD2 (6 bases). The CDR3 runs 17 residues. Trimming took off 3 bases at V and 1 base at J, with 17 bases between the two ends. Germline V lookup: CDR1 SGHDN, CDR2 FVKESK. The CDR3 DNA follows: TGTGCCAGCAGCCAGTTTGCTGCGGGATATGGCACAGATACGCAGTATTTT. This gives the protein CASSQFAAGYGTDTQYF.

The V and J genes are TRBV18 and TRBJ1-1; TRBD1 matches 7 bases. The CDR3 is 17 amino acids. Trimming cost V 4 bases and J 0 bases; bases outside gene matches: 11. Germline CDR1 is KGHSH and CDR2 is LQKENI. The CDR3 protein is CASSLQGRGVMNTEAFF. The CDR3 DNA is TGTGCCAGCTCACTCCAGGGCAGGGGGGTCATGAACACTGAAGCTTTCTTT.

This clone was found a few times. The gene calls are TRBV3-1 (or the pseudogene TRBV3-2) and TRBJ1-5; a weak D match, TRBD1 (5 bases). Trimming left V 2 bases short and J 1 base short, with 6 bases between. This CDR3 is 14 amino acids long. Germline loops: CDR1 LGHDT, CDR2 YNNKEL (reference sequence). The CDR3 coding sequence is TGTGCCAGCAGCCAATCAGGGAGCAATCAGCCCCAGCATTTT. Translation: CASSQSGSNQPQHF.

The chain recombines TRBV4-1 with TRBJ1-5, with 9 positions matching TRBD1. The germline V gene has CDR1 MGHRA and CDR2 YSYEKL. The CDR3 is made up of 15 amino acids. V shed 3 bases and J 6 bases; nucleotides not matched to a gene: 6. The CDR3 coding sequence is TGCGCCAGCAGCCATCCCGGGACAGGGAGTCAGCCCCAGCATTTT. Translating it yields CASSHPGTGSQPQHF.

The CDR3 sequence is CASSLGTEYGYTF. DNA of the CDR3: TGTGCCAGCTCACTAGGAACAGAATATGGCTACACCTTC. The V and J genes are TRBV18 and TRBJ1-2; unclear D gene. V lost 4 bases to trimming and J lost 5 bases, with 11 bases between them. The CDR3 is 13 residues long. In germline, CDR1 is KGHSH, CDR2 LQKENI.

The V and J genes are TRBV3-1 (or the pseudogene TRBV3-2) and TRBJ2-3, with 7 bases matching TRBD1. After removal of 4 bases from V and 5 bases from J, the junction contained 3 bases not matched to a gene. Germline values: CDR1 LGHDT, CDR2 YNNKEL (reference sequence). This CDR3 comprises 13 residues. The CDR3 DNA sequence: TGTGCCAGCAGCCCACAGGGGAGAGATACGCAGTATTTT. This gives the protein CASSPQGRDTQYF.

This chain joins TRBV10-3 and TRBJ1-1; D perhaps matches TRBD1 (5 bases). This CDR3 region has 14 residues. V was clipped by 4 bases and J by 1 base, with 10 bases between them. Germline values: CDR1 ENHRY, CDR2 SYGVKD. The CDR3 sequence is CAISARVQNTEAFF. CDR3 bases: TGTGCCATCAGTGCCAGGGTTCAGAACACTGAAGCTTTCTTT.

The CDR3 region has the DNA TGTGCCAGCGCCCCGAATGGAGGGAATGAGCAGTTCTTC. This gives the protein CASAPNGGNEQFF. The chain has TRBV27 and TRBJ2-1, with D possibly matching TRBD2 (6 bases). Looked up from germline, CDR1 is MNHEY and CDR2 is SMNVEV (reference sequence). CDR3 length equals 13 residues. V dropped 8 bases and J dropped 7 bases, with 15 bases sitting between them.

Here the CDR3 DNA reads TGTGCCAGCTCACCAGCGGCAGGGGCTACCTACGAGCAGTACTTC. It specifies CASSPAAGATYEQYF. V usage is TRBV18 and J usage is TRBJ2-7; possibly TRBD1 for D (6 bases). Germline lookup yields CDR1 KGHSH and CDR2 LQKENI. CDR3 size: 15 residues. V gave up 2 bases and J gave up 2 bases, with 13 bases separating them.

This sequence joins TRBV7-9 and TRBJ2-1; a weak D match, TRBD2 (6 bases). The CDR3 extends over 15 amino acids. Looked up from germline, CDR1 is SEHNR and CDR2 is FQNEAQ (reference sequence). V was cut by 1 base and J by 6 bases, with 13 bases left in between. The CDR3 DNA reads as TGTGCCAGCAGCTTAGTGGGAGGAGTTTCCAATGAGCAGTTCTTC. Amino acid sequence: CASSLVGGVSNEQFF.

This chain joins TRBV5-4 and TRBJ1-1, with TRBD1 matching 8 bases. The CDR3 runs 14 residues. The germline V gene encodes CDR1 SGHNT and CDR2 YYREEE (reference sequence). Trimming removed 4 bases from V and 3 bases from J; junction bases left unmatched: 5. CDR3 coding DNA: TGTGCCAGCAGCGCAGGGGGCGAGGACACTGAAGCTTTCTTT. Its translation is CASSAGGEDTEAFF.

The gene calls are TRBV20-1 and TRBJ2-2; D not resolved. This CDR3 has 14 residues. The V gene's germline CDR1 is DFQATT and CDR2 SNEGSKA (reference sequence). V lost 4 bases, J lost 0 bases, and 9 bases lay in between. This CDR3 is CSANERANTGELFF. In nucleotides, the CDR3 is TGCAGTGCTAATGAGCGCGCGAACACCGGGGAGCTGTTTTTT.

The CDR3 is CASSYETRFNEQFF. The DNA of the CDR3 is TGTGCCAGCAGCTATGAAACTAGATTCAATGAGCAGTTCTTC. The chain couples TRBV7-9 to TRBJ2-1, with D tentatively TRBD2 (5 bases). Trimming cost V 4 bases and J 6 bases, with 13 bases left between them. The length of the CDR3 is 14 residues. The germline V gene encodes CDR1 SEHNR and CDR2 FQNEAQ (reference sequence).

For the CDR3, the DNA is TGTGCCACCAGTGACCCCGGGACAGGGATAGATACGCAGTATTTT. The encoded protein is CATSDPGTGIDTQYF. V gene TRBV24-1 combines with J gene TRBJ2-3; 9 nucleotides align to TRBD1. The germline CDR1 and CDR2 sequences are KGHDR and SFDVKD. The CDR3 length is 15 residues. V shed 4 bases, J shed 5 bases, and the junction held 6 bases outside the gene matches.

On this clone: Additional DNA sequences in this sample encode the identical CDR3. The chain uses TRBV5-1 and TRBJ1-1; 7 bases are a match to TRBD1. J lost 0 bases, V lost 1 base, and 0 bases had no gene match. The CDR3 length is 14 residues. The germline CDR1 and CDR2 sequences are SGHRS and YFSETQ. The CDR3 region has the DNA TGCGCCAGCAGCTTGACAGGGGTGAACACTGAAGCTTTCTTT. Translation gives CASSLTGVNTEAFF.